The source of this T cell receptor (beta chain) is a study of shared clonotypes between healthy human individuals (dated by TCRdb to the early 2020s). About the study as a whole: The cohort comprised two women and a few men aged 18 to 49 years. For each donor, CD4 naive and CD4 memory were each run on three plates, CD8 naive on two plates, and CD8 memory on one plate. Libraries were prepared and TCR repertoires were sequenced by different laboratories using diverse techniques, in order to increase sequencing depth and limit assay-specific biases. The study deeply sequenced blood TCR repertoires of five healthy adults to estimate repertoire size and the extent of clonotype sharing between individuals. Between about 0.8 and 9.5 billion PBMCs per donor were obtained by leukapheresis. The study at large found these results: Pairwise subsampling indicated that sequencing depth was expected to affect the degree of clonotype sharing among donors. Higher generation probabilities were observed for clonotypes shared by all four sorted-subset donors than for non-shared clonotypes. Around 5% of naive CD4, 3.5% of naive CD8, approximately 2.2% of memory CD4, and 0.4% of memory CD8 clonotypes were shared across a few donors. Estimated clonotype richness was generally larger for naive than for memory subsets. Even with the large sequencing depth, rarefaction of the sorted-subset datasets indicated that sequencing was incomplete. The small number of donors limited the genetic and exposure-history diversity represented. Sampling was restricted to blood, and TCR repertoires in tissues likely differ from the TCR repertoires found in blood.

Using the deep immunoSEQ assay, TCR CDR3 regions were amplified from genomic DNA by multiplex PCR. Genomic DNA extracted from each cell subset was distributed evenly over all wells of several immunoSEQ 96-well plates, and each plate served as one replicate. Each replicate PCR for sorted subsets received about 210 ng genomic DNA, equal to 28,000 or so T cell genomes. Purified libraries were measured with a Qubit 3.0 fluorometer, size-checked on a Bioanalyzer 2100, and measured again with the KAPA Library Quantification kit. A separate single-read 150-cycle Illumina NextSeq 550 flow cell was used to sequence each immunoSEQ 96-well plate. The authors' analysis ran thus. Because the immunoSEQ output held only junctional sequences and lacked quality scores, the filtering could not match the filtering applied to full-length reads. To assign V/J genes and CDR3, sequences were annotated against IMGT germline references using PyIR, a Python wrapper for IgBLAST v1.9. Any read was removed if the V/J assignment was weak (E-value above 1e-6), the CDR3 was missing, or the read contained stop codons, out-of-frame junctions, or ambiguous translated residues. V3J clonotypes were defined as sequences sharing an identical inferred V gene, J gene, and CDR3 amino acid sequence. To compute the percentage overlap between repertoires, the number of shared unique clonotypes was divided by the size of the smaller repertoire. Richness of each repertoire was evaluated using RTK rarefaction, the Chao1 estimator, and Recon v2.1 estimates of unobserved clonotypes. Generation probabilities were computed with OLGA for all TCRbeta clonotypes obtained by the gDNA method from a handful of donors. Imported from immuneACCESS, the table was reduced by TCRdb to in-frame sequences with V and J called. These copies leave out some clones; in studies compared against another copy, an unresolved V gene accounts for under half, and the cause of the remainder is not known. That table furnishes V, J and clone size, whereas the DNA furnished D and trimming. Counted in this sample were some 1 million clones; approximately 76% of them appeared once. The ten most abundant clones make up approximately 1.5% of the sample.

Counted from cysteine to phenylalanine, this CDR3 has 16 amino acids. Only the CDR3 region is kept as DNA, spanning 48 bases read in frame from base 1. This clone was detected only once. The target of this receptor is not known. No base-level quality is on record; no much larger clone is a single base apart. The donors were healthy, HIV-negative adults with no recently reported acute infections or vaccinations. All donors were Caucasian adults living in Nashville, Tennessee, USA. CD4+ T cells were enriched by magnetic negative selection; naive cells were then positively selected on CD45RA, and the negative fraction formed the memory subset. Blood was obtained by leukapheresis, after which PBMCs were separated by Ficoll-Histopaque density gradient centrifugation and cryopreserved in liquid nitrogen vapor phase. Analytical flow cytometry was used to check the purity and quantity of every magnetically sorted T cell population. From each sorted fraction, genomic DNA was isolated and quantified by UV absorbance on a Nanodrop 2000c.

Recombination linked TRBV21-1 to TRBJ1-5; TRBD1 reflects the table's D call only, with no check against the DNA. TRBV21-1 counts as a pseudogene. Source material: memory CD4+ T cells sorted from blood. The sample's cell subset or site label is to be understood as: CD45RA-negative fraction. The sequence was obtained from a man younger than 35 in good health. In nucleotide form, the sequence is TGTGCCAGCCCCCAGGGGTGGGAAGCTGTCCTTCAGCCCCAGCATTTT. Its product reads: CASPQGWEAVLQPQHF.